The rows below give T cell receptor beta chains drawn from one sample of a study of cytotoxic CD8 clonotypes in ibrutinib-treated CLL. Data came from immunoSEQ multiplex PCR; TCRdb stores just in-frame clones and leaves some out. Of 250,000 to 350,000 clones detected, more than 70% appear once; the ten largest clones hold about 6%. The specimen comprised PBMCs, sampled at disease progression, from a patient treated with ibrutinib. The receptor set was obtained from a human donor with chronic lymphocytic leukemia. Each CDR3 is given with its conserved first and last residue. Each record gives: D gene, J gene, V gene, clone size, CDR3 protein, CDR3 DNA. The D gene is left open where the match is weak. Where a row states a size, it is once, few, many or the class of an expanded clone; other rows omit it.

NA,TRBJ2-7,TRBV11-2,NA,CASSFIGRAYEQYF,TGTGCCAGCAGCTTTATTGGCAGGGCCTACGAGCAGTACTTC
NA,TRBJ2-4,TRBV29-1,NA,CSVGGRLKENIQYF,TGCAGCGTTGGGGGGCGCCTAAAGGAAAACATTCAGTACTTC
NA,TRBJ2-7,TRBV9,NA,CASSVAYGTSYEQYF,TGTGCCAGCAGCGTAGCATATGGGACCTCCTACGAGCAGTACTTC
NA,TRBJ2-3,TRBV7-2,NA,CASSPRLVVDTQYF,TGTGCCAGCAGCCCGCGATTGGTGGTAGATACGCAGTATTTT
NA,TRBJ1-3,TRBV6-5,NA,CASSYSGDYNTIYF,TGTGCCAGCAGTTACTCCGGGGACTACAACACCATATATTTT
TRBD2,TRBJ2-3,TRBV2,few,CASGSGRGDTQYF,TGTGCCAGCGGGAGCGGGAGGGGAGATACGCAGTATTTT
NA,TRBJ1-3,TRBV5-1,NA,CASSLRPGEAGNTIYF,TGCGCCAGCAGCCTCCGTCCAGGGGAGGCTGGAAACACCATATATTTT
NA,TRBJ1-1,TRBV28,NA,CASSSSPGRDTEAFF,TGTGCCAGCAGTTCCTCCCCAGGGCGGGACACTGAAGCTTTCTTT
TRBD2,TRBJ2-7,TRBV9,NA,CASSPFRGGGPSGIYEQYF,TGTGCCAGCAGCCCCTTTAGAGGGGGCGGTCCTAGCGGGATCTACGAGCAGTACTTC
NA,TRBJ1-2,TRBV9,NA,CASSVASANYGYTF,TGTGCCAGCAGCGTAGCTTCAGCTAACTATGGCTACACCTTC
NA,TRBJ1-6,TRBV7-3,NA,CASSLRGQGAPLHF,TGTGCCAGCAGCTTAAGGGGGCAGGGCGCACCCCTCCACTTT
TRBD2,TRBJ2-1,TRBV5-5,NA,CASGTSGNNEQFF,TGTGCCAGCGGAACTAGCGGCAACAATGAGCAGTTCTTC
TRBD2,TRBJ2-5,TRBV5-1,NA,CASSLGRARETQYF,TGCGCCAGCAGTCTTGGGAGGGCCCGGGAGACCCAGTACTTC
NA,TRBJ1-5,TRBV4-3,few,CASSQTPSQPQHF,TGCGCCAGCAGCCAAACCCCGAGCCAGCCCCAGCATTTT
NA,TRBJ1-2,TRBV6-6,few,CASSLRPFHYGYTF,TGTGCCAGCAGCCTCCGCCCGTTCCACTATGGCTACACCTTC
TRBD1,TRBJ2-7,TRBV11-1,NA,CASSEDLGTGAYEQYF,TGTGCCAGCAGCGAAGACTTAGGGACAGGGGCCTACGAGCAGTACTTC
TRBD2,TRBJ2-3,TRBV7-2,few,CASGGAGDTQYF,TGTGCCAGCGGGGGAGCGGGGGATACGCAGTATTTT
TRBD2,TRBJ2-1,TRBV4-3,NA,CASSQGLLAVEGYNEQFF,TGCGCCAGCAGCCAAGGACTACTAGCGGTAGAGGGCTACAATGAGCAGTTCTTC
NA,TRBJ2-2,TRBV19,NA,CASSIGGLTVGELFF,TGTGCCAGTAGTATCGGGGGCTTAACGGTCGGGGAGCTGTTTTTT
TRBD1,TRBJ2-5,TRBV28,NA,CASSHLRDRVYRETQYF,TGTGCCAGCAGCCATCTCCGGGACAGGGTCTACCGAGAGACCCAGTACTTC
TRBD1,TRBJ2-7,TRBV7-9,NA,CASSDPGQATYEQYF,TGTGCCAGCAGCGATCCGGGACAGGCGACCTACGAGCAGTACTTC
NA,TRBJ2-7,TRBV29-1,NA,CSAIIERAYEQYF,TGCAGCGCAATCATAGAGAGGGCCTACGAGCAGTACTTC
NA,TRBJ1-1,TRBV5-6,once,CASSWDTENTEAFF,TGTGCCAGCAGCTGGGACACCGAGAACACTGAAGCTTTCTTT
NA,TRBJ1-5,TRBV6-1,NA,CASSETRTGRVSQPQHF,TGTGCCAGCAGTGAAACTAGGACCGGGAGGGTTAGCCAGCCCCAGCATTTT
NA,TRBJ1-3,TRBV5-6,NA,CASSLEAGNTIYF,TGTGCCAGCAGCTTAGAAGCTGGAAACACCATATATTTT
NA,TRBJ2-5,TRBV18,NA,CASSPSVETQYF,TGTGCCAGCTCACCTTCCGTCGAGACCCAGTACTTC
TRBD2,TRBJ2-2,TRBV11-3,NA,CASGGGTGELFF,TGTGCCAGTGGGGGGGGCACCGGGGAGCTGTTTTTT
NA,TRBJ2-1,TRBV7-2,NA,CASSLAGGPTNEQFF,TGTGCCAGCAGCTTAGCGGGGGGGCCAACCAATGAGCAGTTCTTC
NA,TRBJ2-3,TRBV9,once,CASSWGGTDTQYF,TGTGCCAGCTCCTGGGGGGGCACAGATACGCAGTATTTT
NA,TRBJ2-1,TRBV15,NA,CATSREYRVSYNEQFF,TGTGCCACCAGCAGGGAATACAGGGTGTCCTACAATGAGCAGTTCTTC
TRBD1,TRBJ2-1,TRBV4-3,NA,CASSLTQGAWNEQFF,TGCGCCAGCAGCCTTACACAGGGGGCCTGGAATGAGCAGTTCTTC
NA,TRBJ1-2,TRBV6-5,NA,CASLKEGRGGYTF,TGTGCCAGCCTGAAGGAGGGCAGGGGCGGCTACACCTTC
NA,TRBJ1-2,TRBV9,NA,CASSVVGTYGYTF,TGTGCCAGCAGCGTAGTGGGAACCTATGGCTACACCTTC
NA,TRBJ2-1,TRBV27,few,CASSPGSEQFF,TGTGCCAGCAGTCCCGGTAGTGAGCAGTTCTTC
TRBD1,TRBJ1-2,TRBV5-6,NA,CASSIRQGAGGYTF,TGTGCCAGCAGCATCCGACAGGGGGCCGGTGGCTACACCTTC
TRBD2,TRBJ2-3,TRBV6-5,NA,CASSERLATDTQYF,TGTGCCAGCAGTGAACGACTAGCGACAGATACGCAGTATTTT
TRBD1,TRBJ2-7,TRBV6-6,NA,CASSRDRAIQYF,TGTGCCAGCAGCCGCGACAGGGCGATACAGTACTTC
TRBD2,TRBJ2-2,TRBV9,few,CASSANSGVAGANTGELFF,TGTGCCAGCAGCGCCAACAGTGGGGTAGCGGGAGCGAACACCGGGGAGCTGTTTTTT
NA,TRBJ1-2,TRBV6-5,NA,CASSPTRRPNYGYTF,TGTGCCAGCAGCCCTACGAGGCGCCCCAACTATGGCTACACCTTC
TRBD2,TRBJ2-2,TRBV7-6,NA,CASSLRLALRNTGELFF,TGTGCCAGCAGCTTAAGACTAGCGTTACGGAACACCGGGGAGCTGTTTTTT
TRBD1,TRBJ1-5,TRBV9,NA,CASSVAPGGAGRNQPQHF,TGTGCCAGCAGCGTAGCTCCAGGGGGCGCAGGTCGTAATCAGCCCCAGCATTTT
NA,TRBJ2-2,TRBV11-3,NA,CASSGGSLVDTGELFF,TGTGCCAGCAGCGGGGGTTCACTAGTCGACACCGGGGAGCTGTTTTTT
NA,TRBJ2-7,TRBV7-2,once,CASGAYEQYF,TGTGCCAGCGGGGCCTACGAGCAGTACTTC
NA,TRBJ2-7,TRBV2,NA,CASSTYSYEQYF,TGTGCCAGCAGTACGTACAGCTACGAGCAGTACTTC
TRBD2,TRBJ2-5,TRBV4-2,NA,CASSQGDGGGGVETQYF,TGTGCCAGCAGCCAAGGCGATGGCGGGGGGGGTGTAGAGACCCAGTACTTC
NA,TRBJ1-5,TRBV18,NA,CASSPGGWDSNQPQHF,TGTGCCAGCTCACCCGGGGGTTGGGATAGCAATCAGCCCCAGCATTTT
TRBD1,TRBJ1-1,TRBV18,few,CASSPGTGGMNTEAFF,TGTGCCAGCTCACCGGGGACAGGGGGAATGAACACTGAAGCTTTCTTT
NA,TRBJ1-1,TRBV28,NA,CASSFKLLDTEAFF,TGTGCCAGCAGTTTTAAGTTATTGGACACTGAAGCTTTCTTT
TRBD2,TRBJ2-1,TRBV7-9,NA,CASSLYRLAGAYEQFF,TGTGCCAGCAGCTTATATAGACTAGCGGGAGCGTATGAGCAGTTCTTC
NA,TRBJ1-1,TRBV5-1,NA,CASSYRRGGVMNTEAFF,TGCGCCAGCAGCTATCGCAGGGGAGGGGTCATGAACACTGAAGCTTTCTTT
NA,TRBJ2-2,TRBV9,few,CASSHSTGELFF,TGTGCCAGCAGCCATTCCACCGGGGAGCTGTTTTTT
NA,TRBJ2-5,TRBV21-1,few,CASRGGQGGETQYF,TGTGCCAGCAGGGGAGGGCAGGGAGGTGAGACCCAGTACTTC
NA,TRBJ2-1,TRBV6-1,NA,CASSEREGEANEQFF,TGTGCCAGCAGTGAAAGGGAGGGGGAGGCCAATGAGCAGTTCTTC
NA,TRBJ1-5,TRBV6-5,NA,CASSYSSGVAGPQHF,TGTGCCAGCAGTTACTCATCAGGGGTTGCTGGACCCCAGCATTTT